Following are 24 T cell receptor beta chains from one sample sequenced in a study. In TCRdb, the RT-PCR reads were re-called with MiXCR into one record per CDR3 protein. The table lists about 680,000 distinct CDR3 sequences, over 12% of them singletons, with just over 3.5% in the top ten. Input material: memory CD4+ T cells from blood. All receptors derive from a female donor in good health, serving as a healthy control.

The V gene is TRBV9, the J gene TRBJ2-1; 9 bases are a match to TRBD2. The CDR3 has 17 residues. V lost 0 bases, J lost 0 bases, and 4 bases stayed unmatched. CDR1 is SGDLS and CDR2 is YYNGEE in the germline V gene. In DNA form, the CDR3 reads TGTGCCAGCAGCGTAGGACTAGCGGACGACTCCTACAATGAGCAGTTCTTC. As protein: CASSVGLADDSYNEQFF.

This clonotype was seen many times. The genes are TRBV6-5 and TRBJ1-5; D is undetermined. From germline, CDR1 is MNHEY and CDR2 SVGAGI. With 3 bases removed from V and 7 bases from J, the gap between germline ends came to 13 bases. This CDR3 comprises 14 residues. In nucleotides, the CDR3 is TGTGCCAGCAGTTATGCGTATTCTGGCCAGCCCCAGCATTTT. Translated: CASSYAYSGQPQHF.

This clonotype was picked up many times. This chain connects TRBV6-5 to TRBJ2-5, with 8 positions matching TRBD2. The J segment lost 4 bases and the V segment lost 2 bases, leaving 3 bases of the junction unmatched. CDR3 length: 14 residues. Per the germline V gene, CDR1 is MNHEY and CDR2 is SVGAGI. As DNA, the CDR3 is TGTGCCAGCAGTTACGGGCGGGGGGTAGAGACCCAGTACTTC. It codes for CASSYGRGVETQYF.

This clonotype was picked up a small number of times. The V call is TRBV20-1, the J call TRBJ1-2; the D gene is possibly TRBD1 (5 bases). Germline assignment: CDR1 DFQATT and CDR2 SNEGSKA (reference sequence). V shed 0 bases and J shed 7 bases, with 15 bases lying between them. The CDR3 is 14 amino acids. The CDR3 DNA sequence: TGCAGTGCTAGAGATCACCGGAGGGGTGGTGGCTACACCTTC. Residues: CSARDHRRGGGYTF.

This clonotype has a handful of counts. V usage is TRBV12-3 or TRBV12-4 and J usage is TRBJ2-1; D uncertain. The CDR3 covers 15 residues. The germline V and J ends were trimmed by 7 bases and 2 bases, with 15 bases remaining between them. CDR3 sequence reads: CASTPSGNTYNEQFF. In nucleotides, the CDR3 is TGTGCCAGCACCCCGAGTGGGAACACCTACAATGAGCAGTTCTTC.

The chain has TRBV5-1 and TRBJ1-1; D is ambiguous. The germline CDR1 and CDR2 sequences are SGHRS and YFSETQ. This CDR3 comprises 14 residues. V lost 4 bases to trimming and J lost 5 bases, with 15 bases between them. The CDR3 protein is CASSNFVTGTEAFF. As DNA, the CDR3 is TGCGCCAGCAGCAACTTCGTGACGGGGACTGAAGCTTTCTTT.

In this sample, this clonotype turned up a few times. The rearrangement joins TRBV5-6 to TRBJ2-7; D not certain. The germline V gene has CDR1 SGHDT and CDR2 YYEEEE. Trimming shortened V by 0 bases and J by 2 bases, and 9 bases separated the two germline ends. This CDR3 contains 14 residues. The CDR3 is CASSLDLRTYEQYF. The CDR3 DNA reads as TGTGCCAGCAGCTTGGATCTCAGGACCTACGAGCAGTACTTC.

The chain is built from TRBV20-1 and TRBJ2-3; 7 nucleotides line up with TRBD2. The CDR3 is 16 amino acids. The ends lost 3 bases at V and 2 bases at J; junction bases unmatched: 11. CDR1 is DFQATT, CDR2 SNEGSKA, per germline (reference sequence). The CDR3 DNA follows: TGCAGTGCTAGCCCCTCCCTAGCGGAGGTCACAGATACGCAGTATTTT. This sequence encodes CSASPSLAEVTDTQYF.

The genes are TRBV2 and TRBJ2-2, with D possibly matching TRBD2 (6 bases). The V end lost 7 bases, the J end lost 6 bases, and 18 bases lay between the germline ends. The CDR3 spans 15 residues. Germline V gene sequence: CDR1 SNHLY, CDR2 FYNNEI. In DNA form, the CDR3 reads TGTGCCAGCATGGCCAGGCGGGAAGGTTCCGGGGAGCTGTTTTTT. It is translated as CASMARREGSGELFF.

This clonotype was recorded a few times. J is TRBJ2-7 and V is TRBV28; 7 bases line up with TRBD1. After removal of 7 bases from V and 1 base from J, the junction contained 10 bases not matched to a gene. Germline loops: CDR1 MDHEN, CDR2 SYDVKM. This CDR3 contains 15 residues. As DNA, the CDR3 is TGTGCCAGCATAGGGGGCGCCAGGGTGTCCTACGAGCAGTACTTC. It yields the protein CASIGGARVSYEQYF.

The chain links TRBV7-8 to TRBJ1-5, with TRBD1 as a possible D gene (5 bases). Germline CDR1 and CDR2: SGHVS and FQNEAQ. The CDR3 has 13 residues. V was pared by 6 bases and J by 6 bases, with 12 bases between. The CDR3 nucleotides read TGTGCCAGCAGTTCGCAGGGTTTTCAGCCCCAGCATTTT. Translated, it gives CASSSQGFQPQHF.

A word on this clonotype: Given a much more abundant clone one base away, this may be a read error. The chain recombines TRBV20-1 with TRBJ2-7; possibly TRBD1 or TRBD2 for D (5 bases each). From germline, CDR1 is DFQATT and CDR2 SNEGSKA (reference sequence). Deletions cut 2 bases from V and 5 bases from J, with 22 bases between. This CDR3 comprises 16 residues. The CDR3 bases are TGCAGTGCTAGACGGCCACGGGACCCAGATCCCAACGAGCAGTACTTC. Amino acids: CSARRPRDPDPNEQYF.

This clonotype turned up a few times. The rearrangement links TRBV24-1 to TRBJ2-6, with D possibly being TRBD1 (6 bases). CDR1 and CDR2 (germline): KGHDR, SFDVKD. CDR3 size: 16 residues. The V and J ends lost 0 bases and 4 bases respectively, with 9 bases between them. CDR3 in amino acids: CATSDLRGSGANVLTF. The DNA of the CDR3 is TGTGCCACCAGTGATTTGAGGGGGTCCGGGGCCAACGTCCTGACTTTC.

V gene TRBV28 combines with J gene TRBJ2-5; D is unresolved. CDR3 length: 13 residues. V was trimmed by 10 bases and J by 9 bases, leaving 21 bases between them. Germline CDR1 is MDHEN and CDR2 is SYDVKM. DNA for the CDR3: TGTGCCATACACCGGGCCGGAACGCAGGCCCAGTACTTC. As protein: CAIHRAGTQAQYF.

About this clonotype itself: At one boundary the junction diverges from the germline segment, which might be a read error. The genes are TRBV18 and TRBJ1-5, with D unresolved. CDR1 is KGHSH and CDR2 is LQKENI in the germline V gene. This CDR3 region has 14 residues. DNA of the CDR3: TGTGCCAGCTCACCACAGGTTAGCGATCAGCCCCAGCATTTT. Amino acid sequence: CASSPQVSDQPQHF.

J is TRBJ1-1 and V is TRBV20-1; a weak D match, TRBD1 (5 bases). V was clipped by 0 bases and J by 1 base, with 12 bases between them. Germline CDR1 and CDR2: DFQATT and SNEGSKA (reference sequence). The CDR3 extends over 15 amino acids. The CDR3 region has the DNA TGCAGTGCTAGAGATCGGACACGGAGGAACACTGAAGCTTTCTTT. This codes for CSARDRTRRNTEAFF.

This clonotype was found a few times. This chain connects TRBV13 to TRBJ2-5; 7 bases are a match to TRBD2. Germline V gives CDR1 PRHDT, CDR2 FYEKMQ (reference sequence). V lost 6 bases and J lost 5; bases outside the gene matches: 12. This CDR3 is 15 amino acids long. The CDR3 loop reads CASSLRGEGAETQYF. In nucleotides, the CDR3 is TGTGCCAGCAGTCTAAGAGGGGAGGGAGCGGAGACCCAGTACTTC.

The chain links TRBV7-9 to TRBJ1-2; TRBD1 matches at 7 bases. The CDR3 covers 14 residues. Germline CDR1 and CDR2: SEHNR and FQNEAQ (reference sequence). Trimming removed 5 bases from V and 8 bases from J; junction bases left unmatched: 11. Here the CDR3 reads CASSITGVGGGYTF. CDR3 sequence (DNA): TGTGCCAGCAGCATCACAGGGGTTGGTGGCGGCTACACCTTC.

This clonotype has only a few counts. V usage is TRBV6-2 or TRBV6-3 and J usage is TRBJ2-1; 11 positions match TRBD2. V was pared by 5 bases and J by 4 bases, with 7 bases of the junction left unmatched. CDR3 length: 16 amino acids. Per germline, CDR1 MNHEY and CDR2 SVGEGT. The CDR3 reads CASSPQLAGDYNEQFF. CDR3 bases: TGTGCCAGCAGTCCCCAACTAGCGGGAGATTACAATGAGCAGTTCTTC.

The V and J genes are TRBV14 and TRBJ2-7, with no clear D. From germline, CDR1 is SGHDN and CDR2 FVKESK. The germline V and J ends were trimmed by 4 bases and 3 bases, with 13 bases remaining between them. The CDR3 has 14 residues. CDR3 bases: TGTGCCAGCAGCCGTGACCGACGAGGCTACGAGCAGTACTTC. Translating gives CASSRDRRGYEQYF.

This clonotype was counted only a few times. The CDR3 spells CASSFTLAQEAFF. CDR3 nucleotides: TGTGCCAGCAGCTTCACATTGGCCCAAGAAGCTTTCTTT. The J gene is TRBJ1-1, the V gene TRBV11-2; unclear D gene. Between the trimmed V and J ends, which lost 3 bases and 8 bases, there was a span of 13 bases. This CDR3 region has 13 residues. The V gene's germline CDR1 is SGHAT and CDR2 FQNNGV.

The chain combines TRBV20-1 with TRBJ1-1; perhaps TRBD1 as D (5 bases). The CDR3 runs 16 residues. CDR1 and CDR2 from the germline V gene are DFQATT and SNEGSKA (reference sequence). V lost 2 bases, J lost 0 bases, and 16 bases lay in between. CDR3 in amino acids: CSARLPGRGMNTEAFF. DNA for the CDR3: TGCAGTGCTAGACTACCCGGGAGGGGCATGAACACTGAAGCTTTCTTT.

This clonotype was detected ten times or more. The chain couples TRBV6-5 to TRBJ2-5, with D possibly matching TRBD2 (6 bases). Germline V lookup: CDR1 MNHEY, CDR2 SVGAGI. V shed 0 bases and J shed 1 base, with 12 bases lying between them. This CDR3 is built from 16 residues. CDR3 sequence (DNA): TGTGCCAGCAGTTACTCGATGGCGGGGTTCCAAGAGACCCAGTACTTC. Amino acid sequence: CASSYSMAGFQETQYF.

This clonotype has ten or more counts. This chain links TRBV7-7 with TRBJ2-1, with 7 bases aligning to TRBD2. The germline V gene has CDR1 SSHAT and CDR2 FNYEAQ (reference sequence). The CDR3 has 15 residues. V shed 1 base and J 8 bases; nucleotides not matched to a gene: 8. As DNA, the CDR3 is TGTGCCAGCAGCTTAGGGGGGGGTACCTTCGATGAGCAGTTCTTC. This encodes CASSLGGGTFDEQFF.